This TCR beta chain is drawn from a study of cytomegalovirus exposure and HLA in healthy donors. PCR involved 60 Vbeta and 13 Jbeta primers. TCRdb's table, derived via immunoSEQ multiplex PCR, lists solely in-frame clones and lacks some. The ten top clones account for less than 6%, within a sample of around 80,000 clones. Germline V CDR1 and CDR2: SGHRS, YFSETQ. The CDR3 consists of 16 residues. The V end was cut by 0 bases, the J end by 0 bases, with 11 bases between. The TCR originated in a man in his forties in good health and CMV-seronegative. The sample taken for sequencing was PBMCs. J is TRBJ2-3 and V is TRBV5-1; weak D call: TRBD2 (6 bases). In DNA form, the CDR3 reads TGCGCCAGCAGCTTGGGGCTAGCGTCGAGCACAGATACGCAGTATTTT. It translates to CASSLGLASSTDTQYF.